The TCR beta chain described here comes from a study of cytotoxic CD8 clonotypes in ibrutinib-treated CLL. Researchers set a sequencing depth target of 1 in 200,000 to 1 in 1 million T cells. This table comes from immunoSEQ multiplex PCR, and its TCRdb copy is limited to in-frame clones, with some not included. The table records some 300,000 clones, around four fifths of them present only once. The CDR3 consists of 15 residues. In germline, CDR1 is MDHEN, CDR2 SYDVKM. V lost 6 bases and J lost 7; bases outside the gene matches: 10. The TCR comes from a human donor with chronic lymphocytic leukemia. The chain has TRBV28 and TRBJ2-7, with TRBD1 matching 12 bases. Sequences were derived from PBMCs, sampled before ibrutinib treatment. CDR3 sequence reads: CASSTPGQGAGEQYF. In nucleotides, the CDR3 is TGTGCCAGCAGCACTCCGGGACAGGGGGCGGGTGAGCAGTACTTC.